Following are 20 T cell receptor beta chains from one sample sequenced in a study of blood T cell repertoires in COVID-19. The protocol was immunoSEQ multiplex PCR, while the TCRdb copy is restricted to in-frame clones and leaves out a portion. The sample contains approximately 170,000 clones, roughly four fifths of which appear only once. Source material: peripheral blood. These receptors all stem from a man in his sixties with active or convalescent COVID-19.

This clone was found once. The V gene is TRBV5-1, the J gene TRBJ2-7; 10 bases agree with TRBD2. Germline assignment: CDR1 SGHRS and CDR2 YFSETQ. CDR3 size: 16 residues. J gave up 1 base and V 0 bases, and 4 bases lay outside the gene matches. CDR3 region: CASSLVPSGGSYEQYF. CDR3 sequence (DNA): TGCGCCAGCAGCTTGGTACCTAGCGGGGGATCCTACGAGCAGTACTTC. The variable domain in full, completed from reference TRBV5-1 and TRBJ2-7, reads KAGVTQTPRYLIKTRGQQVTLSCSPISGHRSVSWYQQTPGQGLQFLFEYFSETQRNKGNFPGRFSGRQFSNSRSEMNVSTLELGDSALYLCASSLVPSGGSYEQYFGPGTRLTVT.

This rearrangement joins TRBV14 to TRBJ2-3, with 7 bases aligning to TRBD2. After removal of 6 bases from V and 3 bases from J, the junction contained 6 bases not matched to a gene. CDR3 length: 14 residues. The germline gives CDR1 SGHDN, CDR2 FVKESK. The CDR3 nucleotides are TGTGCCAGCAGTCCCGCGGGAGTAACAGATACGCAGTATTTT. Protein: CASSPAGVTDTQYF. Full variable domain (remainder filled in from reference TRBV14 and TRBJ2-3): EAGVTQFPSHSVIEKGQTVTLRCDPISGHDNLYWYRRVMGKEIKFLLHFVKESKQDESGMPNNRFLAERTGGTYSTLKVQPAELEDSGVYFCASSPAGVTDTQYFGPGTRLTVL.

The chain joins TRBV28 to TRBJ2-7; D is uncertain. V lost 5 bases to trimming and J lost 1 base, with 18 bases between them. The CDR3 is 16 residues long. Germline CDR1 MDHEN, CDR2 SYDVKM. The CDR3 protein is CASSPGFKSGSYEQYF. The CDR3 DNA reads TGTGCCAGCAGTCCCGGGTTCAAAAGTGGTTCCTACGAGCAGTACTTC.

The V gene is TRBV3-1 (or the pseudogene TRBV3-2), the J gene TRBJ2-1; 7 bases line up with TRBD1. The CDR3 is made up of 16 amino acids. Germline values: CDR1 LGHDT, CDR2 YNNKEL (reference sequence). The junction had 11 bases not matched to a gene; V was cut back by 1 base and J by 8 bases. This CDR3 is CASSQAILTTGDEQFF. CDR3 DNA: TGTGCCAGCAGCCAAGCCATACTCACAACAGGGGATGAGCAGTTCTTC.

The gene calls are TRBV15 and TRBJ2-1; 10 bases are shared with TRBD2. Per the germline V gene, CDR1 is LNHNV and CDR2 is YYDKDF (reference sequence). The CDR3 contains 17 residues. V was pared by 2 bases and J by 7 bases, with 11 bases of the junction left unmatched. The CDR3 here is CATSRPLGEAGGNEQFF. The DNA for the CDR3 is TGTGCCACCAGCAGACCCCTTGGGGAAGCGGGAGGGAATGAGCAGTTCTTC.

This rearrangement joins TRBV19 to TRBJ1-3, with a possible D match to TRBD1 (5 bases). This CDR3 has 15 amino acids. In germline, CDR1 is LNHDA, CDR2 SQIVND (reference sequence). V lost 3 bases and J 0 bases, leaving 9 bases between the germline ends. Written as DNA, the CDR3 is TGTGCCAGTAGTATCCCGGGGGTCTCTGGAAACACCATATATTTT. Encoded protein: CASSIPGVSGNTIYF.

This chain connects TRBV25-1 to TRBJ1-3; a possible D gene is TRBD1 (5 bases). With 0 bases removed from V and 2 bases from J, the gap between germline ends came to 8 bases. Germline lookup yields CDR1 MGHDK and CDR2 SYGVNS. The CDR3 covers 15 residues. The CDR3 sequence is CASSEYGAAGNTIYF. The CDR3 coding sequence is TGTGCCAGCAGTGAATATGGGGCAGCTGGAAACACCATATATTTT.

The rearrangement links TRBV2 to TRBJ1-2; 9 nucleotides agree with TRBD1. CDR3 length: 15 residues. The germline V gene encodes CDR1 SNHLY and CDR2 FYNNEI. V shed 4 bases and J 8 bases; nucleotides not matched to a gene: 11. CDR3 DNA sequence: TGTGCCAGCAGTGTGGGGGACAGGGCGGCTTGGGGCTACACCTTC. This encodes CASSVGDRAAWGYTF.

The chain employs TRBV6-1 and TRBJ1-6; 10 bases fit TRBD1. The CDR3 consists of 19 residues. Germline V gives CDR1 MNHNS, CDR2 SASEGT. V dropped 2 bases and J dropped 0; count of bases not matched to a gene: 7. The CDR3 loop is CASSERGGQGLSYNSPLHF. Written as DNA, the CDR3 is TGTGCCAGCAGTGAAAGGGGGGGACAGGGGCTCTCCTATAATTCACCCCTCCACTTT.

This clone was detected once. The genes are TRBV29-1 and TRBJ1-2, with a tentative D call TRBD1 (6 bases). Germline-derived CDR1 and CDR2 are SQVTM and ANQGSEA. The length of the CDR3 is 14 residues. The V and J ends lost 4 bases and 0 bases respectively, with 12 bases between them. The CDR3 spells CSVAVAGANYGYTF. The CDR3 nucleotides are TGCAGCGTTGCTGTGGCAGGGGCTAACTATGGCTACACCTTC.

This rearrangement joins TRBV29-1 to TRBJ2-5; 7 bases match TRBD1. V lost 5 bases to trimming and J lost 5 bases; unmatched junction nucleotides: 8. This CDR3 region has 13 residues. Germline V gene lookup returns CDR1 SQVTM and CDR2 ANQGSEA. The CDR3 here is CSVRQGPRETQYF. The CDR3 DNA sequence: TGCAGCGTTCGACAGGGTCCTCGGGAGACCCAGTACTTC.

CDR3 in DNA: TGTGCCAGCGTCGGACTAGCGGGGGGGCAAGAGACCCAGTACTTC. Its protein is CASVGLAGGQETQYF. The gene calls are TRBV6-5 and TRBJ2-5; TRBD2 matches at 15 bases. With V trimmed by 8 bases and J by 2 bases, 3 bases remained unmatched. The length of the CDR3 is 15 residues. Germline V lookup: CDR1 MNHEY, CDR2 SVGAGI.

V gene TRBV11-2 combines with J gene TRBJ2-1, with 7 bases matching TRBD2. Trimming removed 4 bases from V and 3 bases from J; junction bases left unmatched: 6. Germline values: CDR1 SGHAT, CDR2 FQNNGV. The CDR3 runs 15 residues. Written as DNA, the CDR3 is TGTGCCAGCAGCTCCTGGCGGGAGAGCTACAATGAGCAGTTCTTC. Translating it yields CASSSWRESYNEQFF. Full variable domain (outside the CDR3, taken from reference TRBV11-2 and TRBJ2-1): EAGVAQSPRYKIIEKRQSVAFWCNPISGHATLYWYQQILGQGPKLLIQFQNNGVVDDSQLPKDRFSAERLKGVDSTLKIQPAKLEDSAVYLCASSSWRESYNEQFFGPGTRLTVL.

The chain has TRBV7-6 and TRBJ2-1, with 10 bases lining up with TRBD2. Germline CDR1 and CDR2: SGHVS and FNYEAQ. The CDR3 is 15 residues long. J lost 9 bases, V lost 5 bases, and 10 bases had no gene match. CDR3: CASSPAGGLFGEQFF. The CDR3 nucleotides read TGTGCCAGCAGCCCAGCGGGGGGGCTTTTTGGTGAGCAGTTCTTC. Drawing the rest from reference TRBV7-6 and TRBJ2-1, the complete variable domain is GAGVSQSPRYKVTKRGQDVALRCDPISGHVSLYWYRQALGQGPEFLTYFNYEAQQDKSGLPNDRFSAERPEGSISTLTIQRTEQRDSAMYRCASSPAGGLFGEQFFGPGTRLTVL.

DNA for the CDR3: TGTGCCAGCAGTCTAGAGACAGGGAGGGCTTTCTTT. It is translated as CASSLETGRAFF. The rearrangement uses TRBV12-3 or TRBV12-4 and TRBJ1-1; 7 bases fit TRBD1. CDR3 length: 12 residues. Trimming cost V 5 bases and J 11 bases; bases outside gene matches: 8.

The rearrangement links TRBV19 to TRBJ1-1, with 9 bases lining up with TRBD1. Germline trimming cut 7 bases from V and 12 bases from J; bases unmatched to any gene: 9. Germline lookup yields CDR1 LNHDA and CDR2 SQIVND (reference sequence). The CDR3 is made up of 12 amino acids. CDR3 residues: CASTQTQGATFF. The CDR3 nucleotides are TGTGCCAGTACCCAAACACAGGGGGCGACTTTCTTT. The full variable domain, in which reference TRBV19 and TRBJ1-1 provide the parts outside the CDR3, is DGGITQSPKYLFRKEGQNVTLSCEQNLNHDAMYWYRQDPGQGLRLIYYSQIVNDFQKGDIAEGYSVSREKKESFPLTVTSAQKNPTAFYLCASTQTQGATFFGQGTRLTVV.

The chain recombines TRBV27 with TRBJ2-7; the D is unclear. CDR1 MNHEY and CDR2 SMNVEV come from the germline V gene (reference sequence). Trimming took 2 bases from V and 1 from J, leaving 12 bases between them. This CDR3 spans 15 amino acids. CDR3 sequence (DNA): TGTGCCAGCAGTTTAGGTGCGGAACCATCCTACGAGCAGTACTTC. It yields the protein CASSLGAEPSYEQYF.

This chain links TRBV7-2 with TRBJ1-2; 7 nucleotides align to TRBD1. The V segment lost 1 base and the J segment 2 bases; nucleotides outside the gene matches: 4. The V gene's germline CDR1 is SGHTA and CDR2 FQGNSA. This CDR3 comprises 15 residues. The CDR3 DNA sequence: TGTGCCAGCAGCTTAGGGCAGGGGGAAAACTATGGCTACACCTTC. This codes for CASSLGQGENYGYTF.

The chain links TRBV3-1 (or the pseudogene TRBV3-2) to TRBJ1-1, with a possible D match to TRBD1 (5 bases). Germline V gene data show CDR1 as LGHDT and CDR2 as YNNKEL (reference sequence). This CDR3 contains 12 residues. V lost 4 bases and J 7 bases, leaving 10 bases between the germline ends. The CDR3 region has the DNA TGTGCCAGCAGCCCGGGGGTGCGTGAAGCTTTCTTT. Protein sequence: CASSPGVREAFF.

The chain has TRBV6-5 and TRBJ2-7, with TRBD1 identical over 10 bases. The germline gives CDR1 MNHEY, CDR2 SVGAGI. V lost 3 bases, J lost 5 bases, and 10 bases stayed unmatched. The CDR3 loop spans 16 amino acids. CDR3 coding DNA: TGTGCCAGCAGTTATGTTGTGGGACAGGGGTTCGACGAGCAGTACTTC. This gives the protein CASSYVVGQGFDEQYF.